The rows below give T cell receptor beta chains drawn from one sample of a study of identical twins. TCRdb recomputed calls from the 5' RACE reads with MiXCR, one row per CDR3 protein. Here the sample spans 690,000 or so distinct CDR3 sequences, less than 10% being singletons. These same data were also listed under a study on yellow fever vaccine responses in identical twins.

The sample comprised PBMCs. These TCRs come from a woman younger than 30 in good health. Both conserved end residues are part of each CDR3. Fields, in order: D gene, V gene, J gene, clone size, CDR3 protein, CDR3 DNA. D genes are given only for firm matches. Part of the rows lack a size; the others show once, few, many or a class for expanded clones.

>TRBD1|TRBV18|TRBJ1-1|few
CASSPSDRANTEAFF
TGTGCCAGCTCACCATCGGACAGGGCGAACACTGAAGCTTTCTTT
>TRBD2|TRBV11-2|TRBJ2-3|-
CASSGDSSGADSSTDTQYF
TGTGCCAGCAGCGGGGACTCTAGCGGGGCGGACTCCTCCACAGATACGCAGTATTTT
>-|TRBV29-1|TRBJ2-7|-
CSVGTSYEQYF
TGCAGCGTTGGGACCTCTTACGAGCAGTACTTC
>TRBD1|TRBV12-3/TRBV12-4|TRBJ1-5|-
CASTLLQGVEQPQHF
TGTGCCAGCACCCTGTTGCAGGGGGTGGAACAGCCCCAGCATTTT
>-|TRBV7-2|TRBJ1-2|-
CASSSEGQGYTF
TGTGCCAGCAGTTCTGAGGGGCAGGGCTACACCTTC
>TRBD2|TRBV5-1|TRBJ2-1|many
CASSLVSSGEEHEQFF
TGCGCCAGCAGCTTGGTTTCTAGCGGGGAGGAGCATGAGCAGTTCTTC
>-|TRBV9|TRBJ2-3|few
CASSVVGKDTQYF
TGTGCCAGCAGCGTAGTGGGTAAGGATACGCAGTATTTT
>-|TRBV9|TRBJ2-3|few
CASSVGSRKGLDTQYF
TGTGCCAGCAGCGTAGGAAGTAGGAAGGGCCTGGATACGCAGTATTTT
>-|TRBV2|TRBJ1-2|-
CASHQRVSNYGYTF
TGTGCCAGCCACCAGCGGGTTTCGAACTATGGCTACACCTTC
>-|TRBV9|TRBJ2-1|-
CASSGPARGYNEQFF
TGTGCCAGCAGCGGGCCGGCACGAGGCTACAATGAGCAGTTCTTC
>-|TRBV3-1|TRBJ2-4|few
CASSQKTGGTHLAKNIQYF
TGTGCCAGCAGCCAAAAGACTGGCGGGACCCATTTAGCCAAAAACATTCAGTACTTC
>-|TRBV7-3|TRBJ2-5|few
CASSLTLREPKTHNVGLETQYF
TGTGCCAGCAGCTTAACTTTAAGGGAACCAAAAACTCATAACGTGGGTTTGGAGACCCAGTACTTC
>TRBD1|TRBV4-1|TRBJ2-7|few
CASSQDWTGAYEQYF
TGCGCCAGCAGCCAAGATTGGACAGGGGCCTACGAGCAGTACTTC
>-|TRBV28|TRBJ2-2|few
CASRMQLRTGELFF
TGTGCCAGCAGAATGCAGCTTCGGACCGGGGAGCTGTTTTTT
>-|TRBV11-2|TRBJ2-1|-
CASSRLRGVGEQFF
TGTGCCAGCAGCCGCTTGCGTGGGGTGGGTGAGCAGTTCTTC
>-|TRBV7-8|TRBJ2-2|many
CASSFRAYTGELFF
TGTGCCAGCAGCTTCAGGGCTTACACCGGGGAGCTGTTTTTT
>-|TRBV2|TRBJ2-7|few
CASVDGYEQYF
TGTGCCAGCGTGGACGGATACGAGCAGTACTTC
>TRBD1|TRBV20-1|TRBJ1-4|-
CSARQQDRPNEKLFF
TGCAGTGCTAGACAGCAGGACAGGCCTAATGAAAAACTGTTTTTT
>-|TRBV5-1|TRBJ2-5|many
CASSLFGIEETQYF
TGCGCCAGCAGCTTGTTTGGGATCGAAGAGACCCAGTACTTC
>-|TRBV20-1|TRBJ2-3|-
CSATGTIDTQYF
TGCAGTGCAACCGGGACGATAGATACGCAGTATTTT
>TRBD2|TRBV9|TRBJ2-1|few
CASSVLDSGGTNEQFF
TGTGCCAGCAGCGTACTTGATAGCGGGGGGACAAATGAGCAGTTCTTC
>-|TRBV11-2|TRBJ1-1|-
CASSSASPGRAFF
TGTGCCAGCAGCTCGGCCAGCCCTGGAAGAGCTTTCTTT
>TRBD1|TRBV29-1|TRBJ2-7|many
CSVEKDRAYEQYF
TGCAGCGTTGAAAAGGACAGGGCCTACGAGCAGTACTTC
>TRBD2|TRBV6-5|TRBJ2-1|-
CASSYSINEWGLEQFF
TGTGCCAGCAGTTACTCGATTAATGAATGGGGACTAGAGCAGTTCTTC
>-|TRBV12-3/TRBV12-4|TRBJ2-7|-
CASSFTRSYEQYF
TGTGCCAGCAGTTTCACCCGGTCCTACGAGCAGTACTTC
>TRBD1|TRBV29-1|TRBJ2-7|-
CSDRTGAPNEQYF
TGCAGCGACAGGACAGGGGCCCCCAACGAGCAGTACTTC
>-|TRBV21-1|TRBJ2-2|-
CASVLLSRVIGLVTGELFF
TGTGCCAGCGTACTCTTATCTAGGGTGATCGGATTGGTAACCGGGGAGCTGTTTTTT
>TRBD1|TRBV15|TRBJ1-1|-
CATSEGTGRNTEAFF
TGTGCCACCAGCGAGGGGACAGGGAGAAACACTGAAGCTTTCTTT
>-|TRBV28|TRBJ2-7|-
CASSRGTTRVYEQYF
TGTGCCAGCAGTCGCGGAACAACCAGGGTATACGAGCAGTACTTC
>-|TRBV7-9|TRBJ2-1|-
CASSFQDLTNEQFF
TGTGCCAGCAGCTTCCAGGACTTAACCAATGAGCAGTTCTTC
>TRBD2|TRBV5-1|TRBJ2-3|-
CASSSPIGSGGAANTDTQYF
TGCGCCAGCAGCTCACCAATTGGTAGCGGGGGGGCCGCTAACACAGATACGCAGTATTTT
>TRBD1|TRBV29-1|TRBJ2-3|-
CSFAGTGYTDTQYF
TGCAGCTTCGCCGGGACAGGGTACACAGATACGCAGTATTTT
>-|TRBV12-3/TRBV12-4|TRBJ2-6|-
CAGVGSGANVLTF
TGTGCCGGGGTGGGTTCTGGGGCCAACGTCCTGACTTTC
>-|TRBV10-2|TRBJ2-1|-
CASSDRRINEQFF
TGCGCCAGCAGTGACCGTCGGATTAATGAGCAGTTCTTC
>TRBD2|TRBV3-1|TRBJ2-7|once
CASSQKAGGSPYEQYF
TGTGCCAGCAGCCAGAAGGCGGGGGGCAGCCCCTACGAGCAGTACTTC
>TRBD2|TRBV6-4|TRBJ2-3|-
CASSDLAAGASTDTQYF
TGTGCCAGCAGTGACCTTGCAGCGGGGGCCAGCACAGATACGCAGTATTTT
>TRBD2|TRBV6-4|TRBJ2-2|few
CASSDGTSGYTGELFF
TGTGCCAGCAGTGACGGTACTAGCGGGTACACCGGGGAGCTGTTTTTT
>TRBD1|TRBV6-5|TRBJ2-1|few
CASSLRNNSRDRGFNEQFF
TGTGCCAGCAGTTTACGGAACAATAGCCGGGACAGGGGGTTCAATGAGCAGTTCTTC
>-|TRBV7-9|TRBJ2-7|few
CASSSIRTGIKSYEQYF
TGTGCCAGCAGCTCAATCCGAACGGGGATCAAATCCTACGAGCAGTACTTC
>TRBD1|TRBV28|TRBJ2-1|few
CASSEGQYNEQFF
TGTGCCAGCAGTGAGGGACAGTACAATGAGCAGTTCTTC
>-|TRBV6-2/TRBV6-3|TRBJ1-1|-
CASSGGIKTEAFF
TGTGCCAGCAGCGGGGGGATAAAAACTGAAGCTTTCTTT
>-|TRBV21-1|TRBJ2-5|many
CASSKGNWQSPGQETQYF
TGTGCCAGCAGCAAAGGGAATTGGCAGAGCCCGGGCCAAGAGACCCAGTACTTC
>-|TRBV5-6|TRBJ1-6|-
CASSLAMPNSPLHF
TGTGCCAGCAGCTTGGCCATGCCTAATTCACCCCTCCACTTT
>-|TRBV5-1|TRBJ2-7|-
CASSLSEESYEQYF
TGCGCCAGCAGCTTGTCGGAAGAATCCTACGAGCAGTACTTC
>-|TRBV25-1|TRBJ2-7|many
CASSGKRGRYEQYF
TGTGCCAGCAGTGGGAAAAGAGGGAGGTACGAGCAGTACTTC